Shown below are 23 T cell receptor beta chains from a single sample sequenced in a study of T cells in Graves' hyperthyroidism and ophthalmopathy. The source material, RNA transcripts, was used to amplify TCR beta CDR3 regions. Carried out on the TCR CDR3, a first-round RT-PCR used the HTBI primer set. Via MiXCR, TCRdb re-called the multiplex PCR reads, giving one row per CDR3 protein. The sample lists about 560,000 distinct CDR3 sequences, 15% to 20% occurring once. Sequences were obtained from blood. The receptors shown here come from a woman between 18 and 30 years old with Graves' hyperthyroidism.

As regards this clonotype: The CDR3 ends on some other residue instead of the conserved phenylalanine or tryptophan, so this is likely a read error. The rearrangement links TRBV6-5 to TRBJ1-5, with D unresolved. This CDR3 spans 18 amino acids. Germline CDR1 and CDR2: MNHEY and SVGAGI. Trimming pared 2 bases from V and 1 base from J, leaving 18 bases between. CDR3 sequence reads: CASSYNTGERISNQPQHS. In DNA, the CDR3 is TGTGCCAGCAGTTACAATACTGGGGAGAGGATAAGCAATCAGCCCCAGCATTCT.

This clonotype was counted ten times or more. The chain employs TRBV11-2 and TRBJ2-5; weak D call: TRBD2 (5 bases). V lost 0 bases, J lost 5 bases, and 7 bases lay in between. Germline V CDR1 and CDR2: SGHAT, FQNNGV. The length of the CDR3 is 13 residues. The CDR3, as DNA: TGTGCCAGCAGCTTAGACGGGATTGAGACCCAGTACTTC. Translated: CASSLDGIETQYF.

This clonotype was counted at least ten times. The CDR3 protein is CASGSSTTAYEQYF. As DNA, the CDR3 is TGTGCTAGTGGTTCCTCTACGACAGCCTACGAGCAGTACTTC. The chain employs TRBV12-5 and TRBJ2-7; the D gene is possibly TRBD1 (5 bases). Germline-derived CDR1 and CDR2 are LGHNT and FRNRAP. V lost 4 bases and J lost 2, with 12 bases in between. This CDR3 is built from 14 residues. Filled out from reference TRBV12-5 and TRBJ2-7, the complete variable domain reads DARVTQTPRHKVTEMGQEVTMRCQPILGHNTVFWYRQTMMQGLELLAYFRNRAPLDDSGMPKDRFSAEMPDATLATLKIQPSEPRDSAVYFCASGSSTTAYEQYFGPGTRLTVT.

This clonotype has more than one count but fewer than ten. The chain has TRBV19 and TRBJ2-7, with TRBD1 matching 7 bases. V shed 3 bases and J 2 bases; nucleotides not matched to a gene: 1. CDR3 length equals 13 residues. CDR1 is LNHDA and CDR2 is SQIVND in the germline V gene (reference sequence). Written as DNA, the CDR3 is TGTGCCAGTAGTATGGACAGGACCTACGAGCAGTACTTC. Protein product: CASSMDRTYEQYF.

Points on this clonotype: A single base separates this from a much larger clone, so it may be a read error. The chain uses TRBV19 and TRBJ2-5; D gene unclear. V was clipped by 7 bases and J by 10 bases, with 19 bases between them. Germline V lookup: CDR1 LNHDA, CDR2 SQIVND (reference sequence). The CDR3 is 13 residues long. The CDR3 here is CASNGNFPVIQYF. DNA of the CDR3: TGTGCCAGTAATGGTAACTTCCCAGTGATCCAGTACTTC. The full variable domain, in which reference TRBV19 and TRBJ2-5 provide the parts outside the CDR3, is DGGITQSPKYLFRKEGQNVTLSCEQNLNHDAMYWYRQDPGQGLRLIYYSQIVNDFQKGDIAEGYSVSREKKESFPLTVTSAQKNPTAFYLCASNGNFPVIQYFGPGTRLLVL.

This sequence joins TRBV12-3 or TRBV12-4 and TRBJ1-2, with 7 bases identical to TRBD1. The CDR3 contains 14 residues. Losses at the gene ends were 7 bases for V and 6 bases for J; bases not matched to a gene: 11. The DNA for the CDR3 is TGTGCCAGCACCCACCCCCCGACAGGGCATGGCTACACCTTC. Its translation is CASTHPPTGHGYTF.

This clonotype was counted many times. The genes are TRBV12-3 or TRBV12-4 and TRBJ2-3, with a possible D match to TRBD2 (5 bases). The CDR3 consists of 16 residues. Trimming stripped 1 base from V and 2 bases from J, with 13 bases between. The CDR3 DNA follows: TGTGCCAGCAGTTTAGACGGGGAACTAACCACAGATACGCAGTATTTT. It specifies CASSLDGELTTDTQYF.

The sample holds one count of this clonotype. It may be a read error: a sequence one base away is much more abundant. The chain has TRBV4-3 and TRBJ1-6; D unresolved. This CDR3 is 15 amino acids long. The germline CDR1 and CDR2 sequences are LGHNA and YSLEER. The CDR3 here is CASSQETWNNSPRHF. The CDR3 DNA follows: TGCGCCAGCAGCCAAGAGACATGGAATAATTCACCCCGCCACTTT.

This clonotype has ten or more counts. V is TRBV28 and J is TRBJ2-1; 9 nucleotides align to TRBD2. After removal of 3 bases from V and 3 bases from J, the junction contained 3 bases not matched to a gene. CDR1 and CDR2 from the germline V gene are MDHEN and SYDVKM. There are 15 residues in the CDR3. The CDR3 spells CASSLPSGNYNEQFF. For the CDR3, the DNA is TGTGCCAGCAGTTTGCCTAGCGGGAACTACAATGAGCAGTTCTTC.

In its sample, this clonotype was seen a few times. The V call is TRBV5-5, the J call TRBJ2-2, with 16 bases matching TRBD2. The CDR3 covers 19 residues. The germline CDR1 and CDR2 sequences are SGHKS and YYEKEE (reference sequence). The J segment lost 3 bases and the V segment lost 4 bases, leaving 9 bases of the junction unmatched. CDR3 region: CASSPVGLAGGPHTGELFF. The CDR3 nucleotides are TGTGCCAGCAGCCCGGTGGGACTAGCGGGGGGGCCCCACACCGGGGAGCTGTTTTTT.

This clonotype was found many times. The chain is built from TRBV5-1 and TRBJ2-1, with 7 nucleotides matching TRBD2. The CDR3 is 16 residues long. Germline assignment: CDR1 SGHRS and CDR2 YFSETQ. V lost 4 bases to trimming and J lost 5 bases; unmatched junction nucleotides: 12. The CDR3 loop reads CASSPPISSGDNEQFF. The CDR3 DNA reads TGCGCCAGCAGCCCACCCATTTCTAGCGGAGACAATGAGCAGTTCTTC.

The rearrangement uses TRBV7-6 and TRBJ2-1; 11 bases are shared with TRBD2. The length of the CDR3 is 14 residues. The V and J ends lost 6 bases and 10 bases, in that order; junction bases with no gene match: 8. Germline V CDR1 and CDR2: SGHVS, FNYEAQ. In nucleotides, the CDR3 is TGTGCCAGCAGTTCACCGCTAGCGGGGGGAGAGCAGTTCTTC. Translation: CASSSPLAGGEQFF.

This clonotype was counted only a few times. The chain is built from TRBV12-3 or TRBV12-4 and TRBJ2-1; 8 nucleotides match TRBD2. The V and J ends lost 7 bases and 11 bases, in that order; junction bases with no gene match: 19. The CDR3 runs to 16 residues. CDR3: CASTPWGSPAGGQQFF. CDR3 bases: TGTGCCAGCACCCCTTGGGGGAGTCCGGCGGGAGGTCAGCAGTTCTTC.

The V gene is TRBV5-4, the J gene TRBJ2-4, with no clear D. The CDR3 extends over 15 amino acids. V was pared by 1 base and J by 4 bases, with 12 bases between. Per the germline V gene, CDR1 is SGHNT and CDR2 is YYREEE (reference sequence). The CDR3 sequence: CASSLPETSKNIQYF. The CDR3 DNA follows: TGTGCCAGCAGCTTGCCGGAGACCTCAAAAAACATTCAGTACTTC.

In this sample, this clonotype turned up many times. CDR3 region: CASSLERVVSDTQYF. CDR3 nucleotide sequence: TGTGCCAGCAGCTTAGAGCGGGTGGTATCAGATACGCAGTATTTT. The J gene is TRBJ2-3, the V gene TRBV7-6, with D maybe TRBD2 (6 bases). Germline lookup yields CDR1 SGHVS and CDR2 FNYEAQ. The V end was cut by 1 base, the J end by 4 bases, with 12 bases between. This CDR3 is 15 amino acids long.

In its sample, this clonotype was seen many times. CDR3: CASSQVGGRSYGYTF. The DNA of the CDR3 is TGTGCCAGCAGCCAAGTGGGGGGGCGCAGCTATGGCTACACCTTC. This sequence joins TRBV3-1 and TRBJ1-2; a weak D match, TRBD1 (6 bases). Germline loops: CDR1 LGHDT, CDR2 YNNKEL (reference sequence). Trimming removed 1 base at V and 4 bases at J, with 13 bases between. CDR3 length: 15 residues.

The sample holds a few counts of this clonotype. This chain uses TRBV7-9 with TRBJ2-3, with 8 bases matching TRBD2. The V segment lost 1 base and the J segment 1 base; nucleotides outside the gene matches: 10. The germline V gene has CDR1 SEHNR and CDR2 FQNEAQ (reference sequence). This CDR3 has 18 amino acids. In DNA, the CDR3 is TGTGCCAGCAGCTTAGATTTAATAGCGGGGCGCGGCACAGATACGCAGTATTTT. Protein: CASSLDLIAGRGTDTQYF.

This clonotype has at least ten counts. The chain has TRBV28 and TRBJ2-5, with a tentative D call TRBD1 (6 bases). The V end lost 6 bases, the J end lost 0 bases, and 17 bases lay between the germline ends. Germline V CDR1 and CDR2: MDHEN, SYDVKM. The CDR3 loop spans 16 amino acids. CDR3 bases: TGTGCCAGCAGCCCCCATTGGGGGCGGGACCAAGAGACCCAGTACTTC. Translated, it gives CASSPHWGRDQETQYF.

This clonotype was seen many times. This chain uses TRBV30 with TRBJ2-1; 7 bases map to TRBD1. Germline V CDR1 and CDR2: GTSNPN, SVGIG (reference sequence). Trimming at V came to 2 bases and at J to 6 bases, leaving 10 bases not matched to a gene. The CDR3 extends over 15 amino acids. The CDR3 DNA follows: TGTGCCTGGAGTTCGTTAGGACAGGCACGCAATGAGCAGTTCTTC. Translating it yields CAWSSLGQARNEQFF.

This clonotype showed up just a few times. The rearrangement links TRBV4-1 to TRBJ2-7; TRBD1 aligns across 9 bases. From germline, CDR1 is MGHRA and CDR2 YSYEKL. J lost 6 bases, V lost 3 bases, and 15 bases had no gene match. This CDR3 is 17 amino acids long. This CDR3 reads CASSHQPGQGGVREQYF. CDR3 DNA sequence: TGCGCCAGCAGCCATCAACCGGGACAGGGAGGTGTACGCGAGCAGTACTTC.

This clonotype was detected ten times or more. The chain carries TRBV7-9 and TRBJ1-1, with D unresolved. The CDR3 extends over 14 amino acids. The V end was cut by 5 bases, the J end by 3 bases, with 13 bases between. Per the germline V gene, CDR1 is SEHNR and CDR2 is FQNEAQ (reference sequence). The CDR3 DNA follows: TGTGCCAGCAGCCCGAGATCCGGCGACACTGAAGCTTTCTTT. It specifies CASSPRSGDTEAFF. Combining the CDR3 with reference TRBV7-9 and TRBJ1-1 gives the whole variable domain DTGVSQNPRHKITKRGQNVTFRCDPISEHNRLYWYRQTLGQGPEFLTYFQNEAQLEKSRLLSDRFSAERPKGSFSTLEIQRTEQGDSAMYLCASSPRSGDTEAFFGQGTRLTVV.

The chain employs TRBV20-1 and TRBJ1-1; tentatively, D is TRBD1 (5 bases). CDR3 length: 12 amino acids. Germline CDR1 and CDR2: DFQATT and SNEGSKA (reference sequence). Trimming cost V 6 bases and J 4 bases, with 12 bases left between them. CDR3 coding DNA: TGCAGTGCAGCAGGGATGGGCACTGAAGCTTTCTTT. Translated, it gives CSAAGMGTEAFF.

Remarks on this clonotype: At one of its ends the junction is not consistent with the germline gene, which may arise from a read error. V usage is TRBV20-1 and J usage is TRBJ2-7; 10 nucleotides match TRBD2. The CDR3 sequence is 14 residues long. CDR1 and CDR2 from the germline V gene are DFQATT and SNEGSKA (reference sequence). The CDR3 DNA reads as TGCAGTGCTAATTTGCTAGCGGGAGCCTACGAGCAGCACTTC. Encoded protein: CSANLLAGAYEQHF.